This TCR beta chain was recovered during a study of blood T cell repertoires in COVID-19. Germline CDR1 reads LNHDA; CDR2 reads SQIVND (reference sequence). Trimming cost V 0 bases and J 10 bases, with 16 bases left between them. This CDR3 has 15 residues. Assay used: immunoSEQ multiplex PCR; TCRdb lists only in-frame clones, some missing. The table shows over 250,000 clones, with under 90% occurring only once. The receptor comes from a man younger than 45 with acute COVID-19. Sequenced material: PBMCs or T cells enriched from blood (not recorded which). The rearrangement links TRBV19 to TRBJ2-1, with a possible D match to TRBD2 (5 bases). The CDR3 sequence is CASSIDPGLQFEQFF. In nucleotides, the CDR3 is TGTGCCAGTAGTATAGATCCGGGGTTACAATTCGAGCAGTTCTTC.